This T cell receptor (beta chain) was captured in a study of graft-versus-host responses after intestinal transplantation. Study-wide background: Grafts that recipients had were multivisceral, liver-intestinal, or isolated intestinal transplants. All recipients were given anti-thymocyte globulin induction, and tacrolimus and steroids were then administered for about three years.

Generated by immunoSEQ multiplex PCR, the TCRdb table keeps only in-frame clones and is missing some. The sample yields 130,000 or so clones, around 90% seen once. On this clone: Its antigen is not known.

The CDR3 covers 15 residues. The V gene's germline CDR1 is MNHEY and CDR2 SMNVEV (reference sequence). V was shortened by 3 bases and J by 7 bases, with 13 bases between the two germline ends. Findings of the study overall: The study found high graft-versus-host to host-versus-graft clonal ratios in allografts of patients with graft-donor T cell macrochimerism.

The rearrangement joins TRBV27 to TRBJ1-6; D perhaps matches TRBD1 (5 bases). The origin of this receptor is a human donor who received an intestinal transplant. This sample comprised unstimulated CD4+ T cells sorted from spleen or lymph node cells, obtained before intestinal transplant. For the CDR3, the DNA is TGTGCCAGCAGTTTTTATGGGACGGGGAATTCACCCCTCCACTTT. The encoded protein is CASSFYGTGNSPLHF.